These T cell receptor beta chains were read from a single sample in a study of T cell responses to AZD1222 COVID-19 vaccine. Sequenced by immunoSEQ multiplex PCR; TCRdb stores in-frame clones only, minus some. The sample includes some 150,000 clones, approximately 95% of them seen just once. This material consisted of peripheral blood, taken on day 0 of MenACWY control vaccination. The origin of the receptors is an adult in good health. CDR3s include the opening cysteine and the closing phenylalanine or tryptophan.

j_gene: TRBJ2-1
v_gene: TRBV9
CDR3aa: CASSPKAGAGNEQFF

j_gene: TRBJ2-2
v_gene: TRBV6-5
CDR3aa: CASSSGLIGELFF

j_gene: TRBJ1-3
v_gene: TRBV18
CDR3aa: CASSAWTGGSSAGNTIYF

j_gene: TRBJ1-1
v_gene: TRBV18
CDR3aa: CASSRDEGTEAFF

j_gene: TRBJ2-5
v_gene: TRBV7-9
CDR3aa: CASSLGQGSPETQYF

j_gene: TRBJ1-1
v_gene: TRBV29-1
CDR3aa: CSVANQGVPTEAFF

j_gene: TRBJ2-5
v_gene: TRBV19
CDR3aa: CASSAGLGETQYF

j_gene: TRBJ1-1
v_gene: TRBV9
CDR3aa: CASSVNRVTEAFF

j_gene: TRBJ2-6
v_gene: TRBV10-2
CDR3aa: CASSDLRGRNGANVLTF

j_gene: TRBJ2-3
v_gene: TRBV3-1/TRBV3-2
CDR3aa: CASSDFALAGAADTQYF

j_gene: TRBJ2-7
v_gene: TRBV29-1
CDR3aa: CSVGGAGGFGEQYF

j_gene: TRBJ2-7
v_gene: TRBV28
CDR3aa: CASSSGQGAYEQYF

j_gene: TRBJ1-3
v_gene: TRBV5-5
CDR3aa: CASSVSGSSGNTIYF

j_gene: TRBJ1-5
v_gene: TRBV4-3
CDR3aa: CASSQAYRGGSNQPQHF

j_gene: TRBJ2-1
v_gene: TRBV13
CDR3aa: CASSIIGTDEQFF

j_gene: TRBJ1-2
v_gene: TRBV9
CDR3aa: CASTQRGDGPAGLDGYTF

j_gene: TRBJ1-1
v_gene: TRBV5-8
CDR3aa: CASSLEGENTEAFF

j_gene: TRBJ2-7
v_gene: TRBV6-1
CDR3aa: CASSESAEREQYF

j_gene: TRBJ1-4
v_gene: TRBV6-5
CDR3aa: CASSRVRVLIEKLFF

j_gene: TRBJ1-1
v_gene: TRBV30
CDR3aa: CAISPWMNTEAFF

j_gene: TRBJ1-1
v_gene: TRBV6-6
CDR3aa: CASSYGGTNTEAFF

j_gene: TRBJ1-1
v_gene: TRBV18
CDR3aa: CASSPHPGQMNTEAFF

j_gene: TRBJ2-3
v_gene: TRBV5-1
CDR3aa: CASSPRGDTQYF

j_gene: TRBJ2-7
v_gene: TRBV15
CDR3aa: CATSRDGSRAAYEQYF

j_gene: TRBJ1-2
v_gene: TRBV29-1
CDR3aa: CSARDYNYGYTF

j_gene: TRBJ2-1
v_gene: TRBV6-5
CDR3aa: CASSTGTSPFNEQFF

j_gene: TRBJ2-1
v_gene: TRBV7-9
CDR3aa: CASSLFGTGYNEQFF

j_gene: TRBJ1-4
v_gene: TRBV5-1
CDR3aa: CASSPLQGRNEKLFF

j_gene: TRBJ2-3
v_gene: TRBV12-3/TRBV12-4
CDR3aa: CASSLWADTQYF

j_gene: TRBJ2-5
v_gene: TRBV19
CDR3aa: CASRTSGGGETQYF

j_gene: TRBJ2-3
v_gene: TRBV25-1
CDR3aa: CASSVFSTQYF

j_gene: TRBJ1-4
v_gene: TRBV7-8
CDR3aa: CASSLNRVGNEKLFF

j_gene: TRBJ2-7
v_gene: TRBV9
CDR3aa: CASSVGQGPYEQYF

j_gene: TRBJ2-7
v_gene: TRBV25-1
CDR3aa: CASSELQGGSYEQYF

j_gene: TRBJ2-5
v_gene: TRBV25-1
CDR3aa: CASSEQGARQETQYF

j_gene: TRBJ1-5
v_gene: TRBV10-3
CDR3aa: CATHRDLNQPQHF

j_gene: TRBJ1-1
v_gene: TRBV11-2
CDR3aa: CASSLWGGRTEAFF

j_gene: TRBJ2-3
v_gene: TRBV28
CDR3aa: CASSFPIREHPDTQYF

j_gene: TRBJ2-1
v_gene: TRBV4-3
CDR3aa: CASSLETSGGTSYNEQFF